The clone carrying this T cell receptor beta chain has ten or more counts. Its matching antigen is unknown. The sample is drawn from a study of CD8+CD57+ T cells in acquired aplastic anemia. Study-wide context: Mean yield of DNA from sorted CD4+ and CD8+ cells was around 3 ug. The study obtained approximately 11 million reads on average for CD4+ cells from healthy donors. The study's findings and limits: About 27 shared CD8+ CDR3s appeared highly expressed within patients' immunodominant clones.

CDR3 and TCR beta VDJ profiling relied on a genomic DNA template. TCRdb ran MiXCR on the reads and lists one entry per CDR3 protein. This table has about 190,000 distinct CDR3 sequences, 54% appearing once. V gave up 6 bases and J gave up 4 bases, with 16 bases separating them. The CDR3 is made up of 14 amino acids. The germline V gene encodes CDR1 MDHEN and CDR2 SYDVKM. Input material: sorted CD4+, CD8+, or CD8+CD57+ T cells (not recorded which) from PBMCs. The chain couples TRBV28 to TRBJ2-7; D not certain. This receptor was identified in a human donor in good health, serving as a control. This CDR3 is CASRKEGGAYEQYF. The CDR3 DNA reads TGTGCCAGCAGGAAAGAAGGTGGTGCTTACGAGCAGTACTTC.